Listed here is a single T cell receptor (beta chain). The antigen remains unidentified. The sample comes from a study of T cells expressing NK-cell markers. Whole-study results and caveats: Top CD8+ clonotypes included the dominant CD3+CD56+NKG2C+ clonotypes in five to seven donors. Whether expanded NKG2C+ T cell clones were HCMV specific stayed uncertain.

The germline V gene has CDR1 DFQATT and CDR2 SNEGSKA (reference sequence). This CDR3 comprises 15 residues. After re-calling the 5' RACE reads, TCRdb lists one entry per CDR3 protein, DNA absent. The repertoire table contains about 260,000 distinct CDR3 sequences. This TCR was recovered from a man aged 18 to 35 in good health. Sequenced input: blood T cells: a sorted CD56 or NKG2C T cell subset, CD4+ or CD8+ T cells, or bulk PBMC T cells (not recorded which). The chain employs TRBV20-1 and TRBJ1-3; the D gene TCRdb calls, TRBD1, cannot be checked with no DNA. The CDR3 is CSASGQGSSGNTIYF.